Listed here are 21 T cell receptor beta chains from one sample, sequenced in a study of control samples from healthy donors and cancer patients. TCRdb's copy holds only in-frame clones and misses some; the assay was immunoSEQ multiplex PCR. The sample contains 200,000 to 250,000 clones, about 95% of which appear only once. The material sequenced was blood. The source of these receptors is a man aged 50 to 60 in good health.

This chain links TRBV10-3 with TRBJ1-1, with 7 bases matching TRBD1. The germline V gene has CDR1 ENHRY and CDR2 SYGVKD. The CDR3 covers 13 residues. The ends lost 7 bases at V and 4 bases at J; junction bases unmatched: 6. Here the CDR3 DNA reads TGTGCCATCACCGGGGGACAGCCCACTGAAGCTTTCTTT. It encodes CAITGGQPTEAFF.

This clone appeared a single time. This sequence joins TRBV9 and TRBJ1-3, with D unresolved. Germline CDR1 and CDR2: SGDLS and YYNGEE. This CDR3 comprises 15 residues. V lost 1 base, J lost 0 bases, and 8 bases lay in between. DNA of the CDR3: TGTGCCAGCAGCGTATCGGGGTTCTCTGGAAACACCATATATTTT. This gives the protein CASSVSGFSGNTIYF.

The chain couples TRBV19 to TRBJ2-1; 8 bases align to TRBD1. Germline CDR1 and CDR2: LNHDA and SQIVND (reference sequence). Germline trimming cut 5 bases from V and 0 bases from J; bases unmatched to any gene: 12. CDR3 length: 18 residues. This CDR3 reads CASSQDPGGSSSYNEQFF. The CDR3, as DNA: TGTGCCAGTAGTCAGGACCCAGGGGGCTCCAGCTCCTACAATGAGCAGTTCTTC.

This rearrangement joins TRBV6-4 to TRBJ2-4; TRBD1 agrees at 7 bases. The CDR3 runs 15 residues. Germline assignment: CDR1 MRHNA and CDR2 SNTAGT. The junction had 16 bases not matched to a gene; V was cut back by 8 bases and J by 9 bases. The CDR3 coding sequence is TGTGCCAGCGGTCGAGGGGGCGAGAATGTCGGCATTCAGTACTTC. This encodes CASGRGGENVGIQYF.

The CDR3: CASSPRNYNEQFF. CDR3 in DNA: TGTGCCAGCAGTCCTCGAAACTACAATGAGCAGTTCTTC. This chain connects TRBV27 to TRBJ2-1; D is uncertain. The CDR3 extends over 13 amino acids. The germline V and J ends were trimmed by 5 bases and 3 bases, with 8 bases remaining between them. CDR1 is MNHEY, CDR2 SMNVEV, per germline (reference sequence).

CDR3 DNA sequence: TGTGCCAGCAGTTTAGGGACTAGCGGGGGGGCCTTCACCGGGGAGCTGTTTTTT. Amino acids: CASSLGTSGGAFTGELFF. The chain carries TRBV28 and TRBJ2-2, with 16 bases lining up with TRBD2. In germline, CDR1 is MDHEN, CDR2 SYDVKM. The CDR3 totals 18 residues. V was clipped by 2 bases and J by 4 bases; unmatched bases: 4.

This chain joins TRBV5-1 and TRBJ1-2, with 10 bases matching TRBD1. Trimming removed 0 bases from V and 8 bases from J; junction bases left unmatched: 4. CDR3 length equals 14 residues. Germline loops: CDR1 SGHRS, CDR2 YFSETQ. DNA of the CDR3: TGCGCCAGCAGCTTGGGACAGGGGGCTGGGGGCTACACCTTC. Translating it yields CASSLGQGAGGYTF.

This clone was seen just once. The chain joins TRBV5-4 to TRBJ1-2; maybe TRBD1 (5 bases). Between the trimmed V and J ends, which lost 2 bases and 3 bases, there was a span of 17 bases. The germline gives CDR1 SGHNT, CDR2 YYREEE (reference sequence). This CDR3 spans 16 amino acids. CDR3 region: CASSFYGDPNDYGYTF. CDR3 DNA sequence: TGTGCCAGCAGCTTTTACGGGGACCCCAACGACTATGGCTACACCTTC.

This clone was recorded only once. The chain joins TRBV5-1 to TRBJ2-3, with 10 bases lining up with TRBD2. The length of the CDR3 is 17 residues. The trim removed 0 bases at V and 4 bases at J, leaving 8 bases unmatched. CDR1 and CDR2 from the germline V gene are SGHRS and YFSETQ. The CDR3 loop is CASSLVASGGGADTQYF. CDR3 DNA sequence: TGCGCCAGCAGCTTGGTTGCTAGCGGGGGCGGGGCAGATACGCAGTATTTT.

This CDR3 reads CASSYSIFGLYEQYF. The CDR3 DNA follows: TGTGCCAGCAGTTACTCGATATTTGGGCTTTACGAGCAGTACTTC. V is TRBV6-5 and J is TRBJ2-7; D is unclear. Germline-derived CDR1 and CDR2 are MNHEY and SVGAGI. V lost 0 bases to trimming and J lost 4 bases, with 13 bases between them. The CDR3 runs 15 residues.

This rearrangement joins TRBV28 to TRBJ1-6; no firm D call. V was trimmed by 6 bases and J by 10 bases, leaving 13 bases between them. Germline V gene lookup returns CDR1 MDHEN and CDR2 SYDVKM. This CDR3 contains 13 residues. CDR3 nucleotide sequence: TGTGCCAGCAGCCCTCTCTTGAGGTCACCCCTCCACTTT. Protein sequence: CASSPLLRSPLHF.

The chain combines TRBV10-3 with TRBJ2-7, with 9 nucleotides matching TRBD1. Germline V gene lookup returns CDR1 ENHRY and CDR2 SYGVKD. Trimming took 0 bases from V and 7 from J; bases not matched to a gene: 4. CDR3 length: 14 residues. DNA for the CDR3: TGTGCCATCAGTGAGTCCCCGGGACAGGGAGAGCAGTACGTC. Encoded protein: CAISESPGQGEQYV.

The V and J genes are TRBV6-5 and TRBJ1-4; D might be TRBD1 (5 bases). Germline V gene lookup returns CDR1 MNHEY and CDR2 SVGAGI. This CDR3 is built from 14 residues. V was cut by 6 bases and J by 8 bases, with 16 bases left in between. The CDR3 loop is CASRPGRKREKLFF. The CDR3 DNA follows: TGTGCCAGCAGACCGGGACGGAAGAGGGAAAAACTGTTTTTT.

This chain joins TRBV7-9 and TRBJ1-6; D is uncertain. Trimming removed 1 base from V and 9 bases from J, with 10 bases in between. Germline loops: CDR1 SEHNR, CDR2 FQNEAQ (reference sequence). This CDR3 is 14 amino acids long. CDR3 DNA sequence: TGTGCCAGCAGCTTAGAAGTAGGGCGTTCACCCCTCCACTTT. Its translation is CASSLEVGRSPLHF. Together with reference TRBV7-9 and TRBJ1-6, the CDR3 gives the full variable domain: DTGVSQNPRHKITKRGQNVTFRCDPISEHNRLYWYRQTLGQGPEFLTYFQNEAQLEKSRLLSDRFSAERPKGSFSTLEIQRTEQGDSAMYLCASSLEVGRSPLHFGNGTRLTVT.

This sequence joins TRBV5-1 and TRBJ2-5; D ambiguous. Germline V gene sequence: CDR1 SGHRS, CDR2 YFSETQ. The CDR3 runs to 13 residues. Trimming left V 1 base short and J 5 bases short, with 9 bases between. The CDR3 DNA reads TGCGCCAGCAGCTTGATCATGAGGGAGACCCAGTACTTC. Protein product: CASSLIMRETQYF.

The rearrangement uses TRBV6-5 and TRBJ1-1, with 7 nucleotides matching TRBD1. The CDR3 consists of 14 residues. Germline CDR1 is MNHEY and CDR2 is SVGAGI. V was clipped by 8 bases and J by 0 bases; unmatched bases: 6. CDR3 sequence: CASGPGQLNTEAFF. The CDR3 nucleotides read TGTGCCAGCGGCCCGGGACAGTTGAACACTGAAGCTTTCTTT.

The rearrangement links TRBV12-3 or TRBV12-4 to TRBJ2-7; tentative D call: TRBD1 (6 bases). The CDR3 runs 13 residues. V was shortened by 11 bases and J by 3 bases, with 17 bases between the two germline ends. DNA for the CDR3: TGTGCCGGTCACAGGACAGACTGCTACGAGCAGTACGTC. Protein: CAGHRTDCYEQYV.

This clone has only one observation. Written as DNA, the CDR3 is TGTGCCAGCAGTTCACAACGAAACACCATATATTTT. Residues: CASSSQRNTIYF. This chain joins TRBV6-2 or TRBV6-3 and TRBJ1-3, with no clear D. CDR1 MNHEY and CDR2 SVGEGT come from the germline V gene. The V and J ends lost 4 bases and 5 bases respectively, with 6 bases between them. There are 12 residues in the CDR3.

The gene calls are TRBV12-3 or TRBV12-4 and TRBJ2-2; no clear D gene. Trimming shortened V by 4 bases and J by 5 bases, and 8 bases separated the two germline ends. The CDR3 sequence is 13 residues long. The CDR3: CASSSLGTGELFF. The CDR3 DNA sequence: TGTGCCAGCAGTTCCTTAGGGACCGGGGAGCTGTTTTTT.

The chain is built from TRBV2 and TRBJ1-6; D call uncertain. V lost 6 bases and J 7 bases, leaving 13 bases between the germline ends. The CDR3 runs to 14 residues. Germline CDR1 and CDR2: SNHLY and FYNNEI. The CDR3, as DNA: TGTGCCAGCAGCGTTCTTATGGAGAATTCACCCCTCCACTTT. Its translation is CASSVLMENSPLHF.

The chain is built from TRBV7-9 and TRBJ1-2; D uncertain. Trimming pared 5 bases from V and 8 bases from J, leaving 24 bases between. This CDR3 has 16 residues. Germline V gives CDR1 SEHNR, CDR2 FQNEAQ (reference sequence). This CDR3 reads CASSPGAGSFSGGYTF. The CDR3 DNA reads as TGTGCCAGCAGCCCCGGCGCAGGTTCATTCTCGGGCGGCTACACCTTC.